What follows describes a single T cell receptor beta chain. CDR1 is LGHDT, CDR2 YNNKEL, per germline (reference sequence). V lost 4 bases to trimming and J lost 10 bases; unmatched junction nucleotides: 9. CDR3 size: 15 residues. These data come from a study of blood T cell repertoires in COVID-19. Study details: COVID-19 samples from acute and convalescent phases originated in the United States, Italy and Spain. Sample material is recorded as cDNA or gDNA derived from T cells, B-cell-depleted T cells, or PBMCs.

Authors' processing steps: Reference gene primers were amplified, and this amplification served to estimate nucleated cell counts. Clones were read by immunoSEQ multiplex PCR, and TCRdb kept only the in-frame ones, dropping some. V and J calls and clone size follow that table, whereas D and trimming were derived from the DNA. The sample lists more than 75,000 clones; 80% to 85% were seen once. Material: peripheral blood. The receptor was derived from a woman over 75 with active or convalescent COVID-19. This chain joins TRBV3-1 (or the pseudogene TRBV3-2) and TRBJ2-1, with 11 bases that match TRBD2. CDR3: CASSLTSGMAEEQFF. The CDR3 coding sequence is TGTGCCAGCAGCCTGACTAGCGGGATGGCGGAAGAGCAGTTCTTC.